This T cell receptor beta chain was identified during a study of T-cell reconstitution after alpha-beta-depleted transplantation in children. Findings and limits, study-wide: T-cell numbers and diversity one year post-transplant derived largely from freshly generated T cells. Where alpha-beta T cells came from about two months after transplant was reportedly several hundred expanded graft clones. Recipient T cells and thymic progenitors that survived were the source of the high TCRbeta diversity seen at day 60 in some patients.

This clonotype was detected only a few times. Antigen unknown. It was with unique molecular identifiers that the TCRbeta library was prepared. MiXCR, applied by TCRdb to the PCR reads, yields one record per CDR3 protein. The table includes approximately 270,000 distinct CDR3 sequences, 20% to 30% detected once. This CDR3 has 15 amino acids. V gave up 5 bases and J gave up 3 bases, with 14 bases separating them. The source of this sequence is a female patient between 2 and 15 years old who had a stem cell transplant for congenital amegakaryocytic thrombocytopenia, so the T cells may come from the graft donor. Sequencing used PBMCs, mostly from graft donor cells, obtained 360 days after TCRalphabeta/CD19-depleted stem cell transplant. The V and J genes are TRBV12-3 or TRBV12-4 and TRBJ2-1, with D unclear. Here the CDR3 DNA reads TGTGCCAGCAGTCCCTCAGTCGCGGTCTACAATGAGCAGTTCTTC. It specifies CASSPSVAVYNEQFF.